This T cell receptor (beta chain) was found in a study of T cell changes during pregnancy in multiple sclerosis (dated 2019 in TCRdb). About the study as a whole: The study looked at changes in the T cell repertoire across pregnancy in women with multiple sclerosis.

Library preparation was by the immunoSEQ multiplex PCR assay. Entries here come from immuneACCESS through TCRdb and include only in-frame sequences with V and J called. Some clones fail to appear in such tables; in the studies checked, an unresolved V gene covers under half of the shortfall, and the cause of the remainder is unknown. Here the sample has about 45,000 clones; around 90% occur a single time. Of the sample, less than 2% is held by the ten largest clones. There are 14 amino acids in the CDR3, from cysteine to phenylalanine inclusive. Only the CDR3 portion is preserved as DNA: 42 bases, with reading frame beginning at the first base. CDR1 and CDR2, per the germline V gene, are MNHEY and SVGAGI. Trimming costs V 6 bases and J 5 bases, and their ends lie 14 bases apart. On this clone: Which antigen it targets is not known. No qualities accompany the bases; no much larger clone lies one base away.

The rearranged chain carries TRBV6-5 and TRBJ1-5; TRBD1 is possibly the D segment (5 matching bases). This receptor was taken from a female donor with multiple sclerosis, enrolled in a pregnancy study. The starting material was peripheral blood, obtained in the first trimester of pregnancy. The DNA sequence follows: TGTGCCAGCAGCTACGGGGGAGGCCATCAGCCCCAGCATTTT. It encodes CASSYGGGHQPQHF.